The present T cell receptor beta chain was sequenced within a study of vaccination and CD4 T cells after COVID-19. Overall study context: Overlapping spike peptides of SARS-CoV-2, HCoV-NL63, HCoV-OC43 and HCoV-229E stimulated the cells.

Study-wide findings and caveats: From about 20 to 38, the median of SARS-CoV-2-reactive clonotypes rose without reaching significance.

Sample treatment: roughly ten-day PBMC culture with coronavirus spike peptide pools or control peptides (ViraFEST assay). The authors cultured roughly 1.9 million PBMCs per well with about 10 IU/ml IL-2 and about 10 ug/ml peptide pools. About this clonotype: Its target is not known.

At the Johns Hopkins FTIC core, DNA taken from cultured CD4+ T cells was sequenced by way of the Oncomine TCR Beta short-read assay. MiXCR, run by TCRdb on the PCR reads, gives a single entry per CDR3 protein. The sample holds thousands of distinct CDR3 sequences, around 50% seen once. This CDR3 is 13 amino acids long. Looked up from germline, CDR1 is LNHDA and CDR2 is SQIVND (reference sequence). V dropped 6 bases and J dropped 8 bases, with 16 bases sitting between them. The sample taken for sequencing was CD4+ T cells from blood, cultured in vitro. This rearrangement joins TRBV19 to TRBJ1-2; a possible D gene is TRBD1 (6 bases). This sequence was found in a human donor who had recovered from COVID-19. The CDR3 spells CASRAEGVGGYTF. The CDR3 DNA is TGTGCCAGTAGGGCAGAGGGGGTCGGGGGCTACACCTTC.